The clone carrying this T cell receptor beta chain was seen a few times. Data came from immunoSEQ multiplex PCR; TCRdb stores just in-frame clones and leaves some out. The sample contains about 140,000 clones, roughly four fifths of which appear only once. This record belongs to a study of blood T cell repertoires in COVID-19. Study-wide background: The United States, Italy and Spain provided the acute and convalescent COVID-19 samples. Sources were T cells, B-cell-depleted T cells, or PBMCs; the material itself was cDNA or gDNA.

After removal of 0 bases from V and 3 bases from J, the junction contained 2 bases not matched to a gene. The CDR3 spans 14 residues. Germline values: CDR1 SGDLS, CDR2 YYNGEE. The chain employs TRBV9 and TRBJ1-1, with 7 bases matching TRBD1. Sequencing was carried out using PBMCs or T cells enriched from blood (not recorded which). This TCR came from a woman aged 45 to 65 with acute COVID-19. The CDR3 protein is CASSVGGGYTEAFF. The CDR3 DNA is TGTGCCAGCAGCGTAGGAGGGGGCTACACTGAAGCTTTCTTT.